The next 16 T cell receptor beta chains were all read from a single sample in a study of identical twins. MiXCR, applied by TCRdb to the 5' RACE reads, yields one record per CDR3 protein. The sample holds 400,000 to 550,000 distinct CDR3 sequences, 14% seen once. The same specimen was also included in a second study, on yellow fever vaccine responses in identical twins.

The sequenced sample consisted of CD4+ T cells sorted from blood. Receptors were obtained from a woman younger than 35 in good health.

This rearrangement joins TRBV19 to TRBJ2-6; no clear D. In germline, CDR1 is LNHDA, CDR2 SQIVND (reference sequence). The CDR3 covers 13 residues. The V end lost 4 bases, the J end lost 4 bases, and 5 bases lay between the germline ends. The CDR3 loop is CASSSKGANVLTF. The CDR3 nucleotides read TGTGCCAGTAGTAGTAAAGGGGCCAACGTCCTGACTTTC.

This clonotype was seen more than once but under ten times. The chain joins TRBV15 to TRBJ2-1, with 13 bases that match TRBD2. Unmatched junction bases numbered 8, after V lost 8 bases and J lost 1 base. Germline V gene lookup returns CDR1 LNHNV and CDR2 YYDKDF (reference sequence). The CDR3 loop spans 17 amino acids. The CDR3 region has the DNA TGTGCCACCTCCGGGACTAGCGGGACTTATTCCTACAATGAGCAGTTCTTC. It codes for CATSGTSGTYSYNEQFF. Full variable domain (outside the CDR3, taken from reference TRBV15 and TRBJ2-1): DAMVIQNPRYQVTQFGKPVTLSCSQTLNHNVMYWYQQKSSQAPKLLFHYYDKDFNNEADTPDNFQSRRPNTSFCFLDIRSPGLGDTAMYLCATSGTSGTYSYNEQFFGPGTRLTVL.

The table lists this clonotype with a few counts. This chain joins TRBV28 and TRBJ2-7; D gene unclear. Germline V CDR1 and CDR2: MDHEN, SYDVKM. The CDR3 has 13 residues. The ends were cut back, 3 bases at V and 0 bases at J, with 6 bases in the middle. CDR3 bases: TGTGCCAGCAGTTTTCCAAGCTCCTACGAGCAGTACTTC. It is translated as CASSFPSSYEQYF. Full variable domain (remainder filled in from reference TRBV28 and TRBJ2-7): DVKVTQSSRYLVKRTGEKVFLECVQDMDHENMFWYRQDPGLGLRLIYFSYDVKMKEKGDIPEGYSVSREKKERFSLILESASTNQTSMYLCASSFPSSYEQYFGPGTRLTVT.

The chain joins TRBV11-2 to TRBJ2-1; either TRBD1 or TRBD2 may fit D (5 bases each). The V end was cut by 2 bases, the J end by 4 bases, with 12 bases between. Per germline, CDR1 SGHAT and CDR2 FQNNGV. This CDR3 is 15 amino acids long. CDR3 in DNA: TGTGCCAGCAGCTTAACCGGGGCCTTTTACAATGAGCAGTTCTTC. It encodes CASSLTGAFYNEQFF.

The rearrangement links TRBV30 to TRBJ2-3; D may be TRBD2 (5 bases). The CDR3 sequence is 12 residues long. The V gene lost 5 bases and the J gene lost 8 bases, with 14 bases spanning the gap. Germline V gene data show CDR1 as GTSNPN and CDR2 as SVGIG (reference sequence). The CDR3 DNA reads TGTGCCTGGGGAGACGGTGCGGGTACGCAGTATTTT. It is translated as CAWGDGAGTQYF.

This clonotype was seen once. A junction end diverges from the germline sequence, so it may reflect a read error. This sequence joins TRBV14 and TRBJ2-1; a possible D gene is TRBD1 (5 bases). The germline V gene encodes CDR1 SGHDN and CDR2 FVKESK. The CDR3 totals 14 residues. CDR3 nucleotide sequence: TGTGCCAGCAGCCAAATATACGCAGGGAATGGGCAGTTCTTC. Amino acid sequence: CASSQIYAGNGQFF.

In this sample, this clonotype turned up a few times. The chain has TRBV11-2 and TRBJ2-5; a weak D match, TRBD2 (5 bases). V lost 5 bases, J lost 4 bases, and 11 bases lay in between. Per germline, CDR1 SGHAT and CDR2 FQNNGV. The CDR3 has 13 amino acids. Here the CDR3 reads CASSAGRVETQYF. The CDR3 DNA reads TGTGCCAGCAGCGCCGGGCGGGTAGAGACCCAGTACTTC. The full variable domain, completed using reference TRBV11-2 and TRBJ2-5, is EAGVAQSPRYKIIEKRQSVAFWCNPISGHATLYWYQQILGQGPKLLIQFQNNGVVDDSQLPKDRFSAERLKGVDSTLKIQPAKLEDSAVYLCASSAGRVETQYFGPGTRLLVL.

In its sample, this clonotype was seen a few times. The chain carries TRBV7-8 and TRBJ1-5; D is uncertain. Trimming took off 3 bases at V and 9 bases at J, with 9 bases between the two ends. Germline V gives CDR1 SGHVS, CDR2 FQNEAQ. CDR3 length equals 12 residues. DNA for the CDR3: TGTGCCAGCAGCTTGCCCCCCGGGCCCCAGCATTTT. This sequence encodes CASSLPPGPQHF.

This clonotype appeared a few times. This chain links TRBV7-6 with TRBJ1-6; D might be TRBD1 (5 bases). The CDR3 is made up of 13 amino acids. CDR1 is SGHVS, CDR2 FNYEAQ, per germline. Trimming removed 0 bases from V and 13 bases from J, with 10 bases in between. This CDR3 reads CASSLARGWPLHF. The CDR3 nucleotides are TGTGCCAGCAGCTTAGCAAGGGGCTGGCCCCTCCACTTT.

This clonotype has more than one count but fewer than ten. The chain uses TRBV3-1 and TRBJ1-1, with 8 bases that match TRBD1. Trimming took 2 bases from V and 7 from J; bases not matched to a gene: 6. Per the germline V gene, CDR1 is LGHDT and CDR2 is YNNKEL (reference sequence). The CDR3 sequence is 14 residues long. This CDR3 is CASSQQGATVEAFF. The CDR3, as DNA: TGTGCCAGCAGCCAACAGGGGGCCACAGTTGAAGCTTTCTTT.

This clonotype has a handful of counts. The CDR3 nucleotides are TGTGCCAGCAGCTTGGACAGGGGGCTGGTGCAGTACTTC. Protein: CASSLDRGLVQYF. The rearrangement joins TRBV27 to TRBJ2-7; 11 bases line up with TRBD1. Germline CDR1 reads MNHEY; CDR2 reads SMNVEV (reference sequence). This CDR3 is built from 13 residues. Trimming cost V 6 bases and J 9 bases; bases outside gene matches: 7.

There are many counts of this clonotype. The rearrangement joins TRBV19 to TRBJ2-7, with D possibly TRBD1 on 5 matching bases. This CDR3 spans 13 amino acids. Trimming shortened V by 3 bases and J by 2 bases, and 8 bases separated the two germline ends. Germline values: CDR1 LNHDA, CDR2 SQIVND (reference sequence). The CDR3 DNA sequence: TGTGCCAGTAGTATCGAGACAGCCTACGAGCAGTACTTC. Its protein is CASSIETAYEQYF.

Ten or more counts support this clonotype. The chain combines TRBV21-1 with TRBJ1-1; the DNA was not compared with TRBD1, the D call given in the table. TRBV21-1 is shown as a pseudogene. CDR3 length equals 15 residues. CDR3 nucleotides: TGTGCCAGCAGCGCCCCGGGACAGGATATACTTGAAGCTTTCTTT. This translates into CASSAPGQDILEAFF.

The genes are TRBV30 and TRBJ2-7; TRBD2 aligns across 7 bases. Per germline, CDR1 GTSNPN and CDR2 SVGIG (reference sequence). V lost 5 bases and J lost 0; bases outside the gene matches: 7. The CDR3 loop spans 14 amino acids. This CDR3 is CAWGRDYTSYEQYF. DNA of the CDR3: TGTGCCTGGGGCCGGGACTACACCTCCTACGAGCAGTACTTC.

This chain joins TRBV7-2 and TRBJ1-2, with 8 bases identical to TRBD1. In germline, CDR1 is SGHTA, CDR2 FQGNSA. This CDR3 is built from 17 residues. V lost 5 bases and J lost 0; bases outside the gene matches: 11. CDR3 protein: CASSPGQGGGANYGYTF. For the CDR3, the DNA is TGTGCCAGCAGCCCCGGACAGGGCGGAGGGGCTAACTATGGCTACACCTTC.

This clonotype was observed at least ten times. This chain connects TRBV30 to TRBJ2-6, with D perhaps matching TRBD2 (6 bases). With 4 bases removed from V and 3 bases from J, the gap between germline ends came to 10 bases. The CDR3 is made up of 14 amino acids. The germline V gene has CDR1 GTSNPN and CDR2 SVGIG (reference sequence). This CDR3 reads CAWKVGGGANVLTF. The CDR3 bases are TGTGCCTGGAAGGTCGGGGGTGGGGCCAACGTCCTGACTTTC.